These 7 T cell receptor beta chains share one sample of origin, sequenced in a study of beta chain features in type 1 diabetes. Isolated RNA was reverse transcribed in full, so expressed TCRB transcripts were sequenced. This table comes from immunoSEQ multiplex PCR, and its TCRdb copy is limited to in-frame clones, with some not included. The repertoire includes about 350,000 clones, about 18% of them detected once, and around 0.044% sits in the top ten. The sample was naive CD4+ T cells from blood. These receptors were taken from a woman aged 18-29 years in good health.

This clone was recorded a few times. The V gene is TRBV5-4, the J gene TRBJ2-1, with D tentatively TRBD2 (6 bases). V gave up 4 bases and J gave up 0 bases, with 14 bases separating them. CDR3 length: 16 amino acids. Germline values: CDR1 SGHNT, CDR2 YYREEE (reference sequence). DNA of the CDR3: TGTGCCAGCAGCATAGGAGGGACGAGCTCCTACAATGAGCAGTTCTTC. Encoded protein: CASSIGGTSSYNEQFF.

This clone was seen a handful of times. This chain uses TRBV7-9 with TRBJ1-5; D remains unclear. V lost 6 bases and J 6 bases, leaving 15 bases between the germline ends. Germline loops: CDR1 SEHNR, CDR2 FQNEAQ (reference sequence). This CDR3 is 14 amino acids long. The CDR3 reads CASSSSEGSQPQHF. The CDR3 bases are TGTGCCAGCAGTTCCAGCGAGGGTAGTCAGCCCCAGCATTTT. The whole variable domain, filled in from reference TRBV7-9 and TRBJ1-5, reads DTGVSQNPRHKITKRGQNVTFRCDPISEHNRLYWYRQTLGQGPEFLTYFQNEAQLEKSRLLSDRFSAERPKGSFSTLEIQRTEQGDSAMYLCASSSSEGSQPQHFGDGTRLSIL.

In its sample, this clone was seen a few times. The chain carries TRBV19 and TRBJ1-6, with TRBD1 matching 7 bases. Losses at the gene ends were 4 bases for V and 6 bases for J; bases not matched to a gene: 3. The CDR3 covers 14 residues. The germline V gene encodes CDR1 LNHDA and CDR2 SQIVND (reference sequence). The CDR3 DNA reads TGTGCCAGTAGTACGACAGGGACTAATTCACCCCTCCACTTT. Its protein is CASSTTGTNSPLHF. The whole variable domain, filled in from reference TRBV19 and TRBJ1-6, reads DGGITQSPKYLFRKEGQNVTLSCEQNLNHDAMYWYRQDPGQGLRLIYYSQIVNDFQKGDIAEGYSVSREKKESFPLTVTSAQKNPTAFYLCASSTTGTNSPLHFGNGTRLTVT.

There are a few counts of this clone. V and J are TRBV6-5 and TRBJ2-1; the D gene is possibly TRBD2 (6 bases). CDR1 MNHEY and CDR2 SVGAGI come from the germline V gene. Trimming stripped 2 bases from V and 3 bases from J, with 14 bases between. The CDR3 has 16 amino acids. The CDR3 is CASSYVFAGRYNEQFF. The CDR3 DNA reads TGTGCCAGCAGTTACGTATTCGCGGGGCGCTACAATGAGCAGTTCTTC.

V and J are TRBV28 and TRBJ2-5; perhaps TRBD1 as D (6 bases). The CDR3 has 14 amino acids. Germline loops: CDR1 MDHEN, CDR2 SYDVKM. V lost 2 bases, J lost 2 bases, and 9 bases lay in between. CDR3 amino acids: CASSLGGQQETQYF. As DNA, the CDR3 is TGTGCCAGCAGTTTAGGCGGACAGCAAGAGACCCAGTACTTC.

The chain couples TRBV5-1 to TRBJ2-1; 7 bases agree with TRBD2. Per the germline V gene, CDR1 is SGHRS and CDR2 is YFSETQ. The CDR3 has 15 residues. Trimming at V came to 1 base and at J to 7 bases, leaving 8 bases not matched to a gene. The CDR3 DNA reads as TGCGCCAGCAGCTTGAGGGTGGCGGGAGAAAATGAGCAGTTCTTC. This gives the protein CASSLRVAGENEQFF. Full variable domain (missing parts from reference TRBV5-1 and TRBJ2-1): KAGVTQTPRYLIKTRGQQVTLSCSPISGHRSVSWYQQTPGQGLQFLFEYFSETQRNKGNFPGRFSGRQFSNSRSEMNVSTLELGDSALYLCASSLRVAGENEQFFGPGTRLTVL.

This clone occurred a few times. At one of its ends the junction is not consistent with the germline gene, which may arise from a read error. For the CDR3, the DNA is TGCAGCGCCCAAGGGGGTTGGGACAGGGGCACGGATACGCAGTATTTT. Translating gives CSAQGGWDRGTDTQYF. The chain employs TRBV29-1 and TRBJ2-3; 10 bases fit TRBD1. The CDR3 runs 16 residues. Germline CDR1 SQVTM, CDR2 ANQGSEA.